The rows below give T cell receptor beta chains drawn from one sample of a study of shared clonotypes between healthy human individuals. Here immunoSEQ multiplex PCR was the method, and the copy in TCRdb shows in-frame clones only, minus some. The repertoire holds around 990,000 clones, roughly 80% seen once, with more than 0.85% in the top ten. The sample consisted of memory CD4+ T cells from PBMCs. These receptors all come from a man younger than 35 in good health. Some clones in this sample may be carry-over from other donors' samples. Both conserved end residues are trimmed from each CDR3. Some rows mark clone size as missing; the rest say once, few, many or name a class of expanded clone.

v_gene | abundance | CDR3aa
TRBV18 | NA | ASSPATAANTEAF
TRBV10-3 | NA | AISDGQTMNTEAF
TRBV4-2 | NA | ASSQETGPGEKLF
TRBV14 | NA | ASSRTTGEDIQY
TRBV29-1 | few | SVDATGKNYGYT
TRBV10-3 | NA | AIQAGTNYGYT
TRBV6-5 | NA | ASRGQFWQF
TRBV6-5 | NA | ASSSGTGVYEQY
TRBV28 | NA | ASSFWGSYNEQF
TRBV19 | NA | ASSFRTSGSTDTQY
TRBV10-3 | NA | AISARTSDDNEQF
TRBV27 | NA | ASSKHGGTEAF
TRBV5-1 | NA | ASRQQDNTEAF
TRBV6-1 | NA | ASSERGLNTEAF
TRBV19 | NA | ASSIKGGSNTGELF
TRBV5-1 | NA | ASRDRAETQY
TRBV11-2 | NA | ASSFSSGGPLDTTYEQY
TRBV11-2 | many | ASSLDAGTGVYGYT
TRBV9 | NA | ASSERPQGAVGNTIY
TRBV28 | NA | ASSLGGIGSYNEQF
TRBV11-2 | NA | ASSPAGGFTEAF
TRBV19 | NA | ASSIGGRGTEAF
TRBV28 | once | ASSRQAYEQY
TRBV28 | NA | ASSSQPNTEAF
TRBV10-3 | NA | AMGQNYEQY
TRBV2 | NA | ASSLPLGQGAQYNEQF
TRBV12-5 | NA | ASGLGQGGEETQY
TRBV2 | NA | ASRLSGSTDTQY
TRBV7-7 | NA | ASSLEPSNEQF
TRBV2 | NA | ASSVDRGGEQY
TRBV27 | few | ASSLRGGEAF
TRBV27 | NA | ASSLVGPPHPYEQY
TRBV9 | NA | ASSGSSGGDNEQF
TRBV4-1 | many | ASSLAGGTGYNEQF
TRBV19 | NA | ASSPINGGQPQH
TRBV5-1 | NA | ASSTTSGPNEQF
TRBV28 | once | ASSASGTANYEQY
TRBV28 | NA | ASSFTGVYHQPQH
TRBV6-1 | NA | ASTLGLNEKLF
TRBV7-2 | NA | ASSGHLAGIYNEQF
TRBV6-1 | NA | ASIQGVSTEAF
TRBV28 | NA | ASSYGTSSYEQY